One sample yielded the 9 T cell receptor beta chains listed below, sequenced in a study of T cells in Graves' hyperthyroidism and ophthalmopathy. RNA transcripts yielded amplified TCR beta CDR3 regions. First-round RT-PCR targeting the TCR CDR3 was performed with the HTBI primer set. In TCRdb, the multiplex PCR reads were re-called with MiXCR into one record per CDR3 protein. The sample shows 300,000 to 450,000 distinct CDR3 sequences, more than 12% of them seen only once. Input material: blood. These receptors were collected from a woman younger than 45 with Graves' ophthalmopathy.

In its sample, this clonotype was seen many times. The chain carries TRBV7-3 and TRBJ2-7; 10 bases are shared with TRBD1. The germline CDR1 and CDR2 sequences are SGHTA and FQGTGA. The ends lost 2 bases at V and 5 bases at J; junction bases unmatched: 6. The CDR3 contains 15 residues. Written as DNA, the CDR3 is TGTGCCAGCAGCTTAGGGGACAGGGGTTCGGACGAGCAGTACTTC. Translation gives CASSLGDRGSDEQYF.

This clonotype was seen many times. This chain links TRBV7-6 with TRBJ1-1; possibly TRBD1 for D (5 bases). Trimming stripped 0 bases from V and 2 bases from J, with 10 bases between. Germline CDR1 is SGHVS and CDR2 is FNYEAQ. This CDR3 contains 15 residues. This chain's CDR3 is CASSLAPGHNTEAFF. The CDR3 DNA follows: TGTGCCAGCAGCTTAGCGCCTGGACATAACACTGAAGCTTTCTTT.

The table lists this clonotype with many counts. The rearrangement uses TRBV5-1 and TRBJ2-7, with D tentatively TRBD2 (5 bases). The V and J ends lost 5 bases and 5 bases respectively, with 17 bases between them. The CDR3 runs to 14 residues. The germline V gene encodes CDR1 SGHRS and CDR2 YFSETQ. The CDR3 sequence: CASRVGLAGDEQYF. CDR3 DNA sequence: TGCGCCAGCAGAGTTGGACTGGCCGGTGACGAGCAGTACTTC.

About this clonotype: A much bigger clone sits one base away, suggesting this may be a read error. This chain uses TRBV20-1 with TRBJ1-5, with no clear D. CDR1 and CDR2 from the germline V gene are DFQATT and SNEGSKA (reference sequence). There are 12 residues in the CDR3. CDR3 protein: CSAQQSNQPRHF. CDR3 sequence (DNA): TGCAGTGCTCAACAGAGCAATCAGCCCCGGCATTTT.

This clonotype was found many times. The chain joins TRBV11-1 to TRBJ2-2, with TRBD2 matching over 7 bases. Germline V gene data show CDR1 as SGHAT and CDR2 as FQDESV (reference sequence). The CDR3 is 15 residues long. The V segment lost 4 bases and the J segment 7 bases; nucleotides outside the gene matches: 9. CDR3 sequence reads: CASSSWGGVDGELFF. DNA of the CDR3: TGTGCCAGCAGCTCGTGGGGGGGTGTCGACGGGGAGCTGTTTTTT.

This clonotype was counted a few times. This rearrangement joins TRBV11-2 to TRBJ2-7; the D gene is possibly TRBD1 (5 bases). This CDR3 contains 14 residues. V was clipped by 5 bases and J by 5 bases, with 16 bases between them. Germline CDR1 and CDR2: SGHAT and FQNNGV. This CDR3 is CASSPITGPNEQYF. The DNA for the CDR3 is TGTGCCAGCAGCCCGATAACAGGTCCGAACGAGCAGTACTTC.

This clonotype showed up just a few times. The genes are TRBV18 and TRBJ1-3, with 11 bases that match TRBD1. The trim removed 2 bases at V and 2 bases at J, leaving 2 bases unmatched. The length of the CDR3 is 16 residues. CDR1 KGHSH and CDR2 LQKENI come from the germline V gene. CDR3 sequence reads: CASSPTGQGAGNTIYF. The CDR3 DNA reads as TGTGCCAGCTCACCAACGGGACAGGGGGCTGGAAACACCATATATTTT. Variable domain in full (rest from reference TRBV18 and TRBJ1-3): NAGVMQNPRHLVRRRGQEARLRCSPMKGHSHVYWYRQLPEEGLKFMVYLQKENIIDESGMPKERFSAEFPKEGPSILRIQQVVRGDSAAYFCASSPTGQGAGNTIYFGEGSWLTVV.

There are many counts of this clonotype. The V call is TRBV11-2, the J call TRBJ2-2; D is uncertain. Trimming stripped 5 bases from V and 6 bases from J, with 10 bases between. This CDR3 is 13 amino acids long. Looked up from germline, CDR1 is SGHAT and CDR2 is FQNNGV. This chain's CDR3 is CASSPPLAGELFF. For the CDR3, the DNA is TGTGCCAGCAGCCCCCCGTTGGCCGGGGAGCTGTTTTTT.

There are many counts of this clonotype. J is TRBJ1-5 and V is TRBV28, with TRBD1 matching over 7 bases. The germline V gene encodes CDR1 MDHEN and CDR2 SYDVKM. This CDR3 is built from 18 residues. V lost 4 bases and J lost 1; bases outside the gene matches: 13. The DNA of the CDR3 is TGTGCCAGCAGTTCGCGCAAAAGTATGACAGGGAGCAATCAGCCCCAGCATTTT. It is translated as CASSSRKSMTGSNQPQHF. Combining the CDR3 with reference TRBV28 and TRBJ1-5 gives the whole variable domain DVKVTQSSRYLVKRTGEKVFLECVQDMDHENMFWYRQDPGLGLRLIYFSYDVKMKEKGDIPEGYSVSREKKERFSLILESASTNQTSMYLCASSSRKSMTGSNQPQHFGDGTRLSIL.